The rows below give T cell receptor beta chains drawn from one sample of a study of blood T cell repertoires in COVID-19. The assay was immunoSEQ multiplex PCR, and TCRdb's table has in-frame clones only and misses some. The table includes 180,000 or so clones, 80% to 85% detected once. Input material: PBMCs or T cells enriched from blood (not recorded which). The source of these receptors is a man in his forties who had recovered from COVID-19. Both conserved end residues are part of each CDR3. The order of the fields is CDR3 protein, CDR3 DNA, D gene, J gene, clone size, V gene. D genes are given only for firm matches. Not every row has a clone size; where given, it reads once, few, many or a size class.

CDR3: CASSEGGYQPQHF
DNA: TGTGCCAGCAGTGAGGGAGGTTATCAGCCCCAGCATTTT
D: .
J: TRBJ1-5
size: .
V: TRBV2

CDR3: CASSLLAGYTDTQYF
DNA: TGTGCCAGCAGCTTGCTAGCGGGGTATACAGATACGCAGTATTTT
D: TRBD2
J: TRBJ2-3
size: .
V: TRBV5-5

CDR3: CASGSGPHRGNEKLFF
DNA: TGCGCCAGCGGATCTGGGCCTCACCGGGGGAATGAAAAACTGTTTTTT
D: .
J: TRBJ1-4
size: once
V: TRBV5-1

CDR3: CASSATENEAFF
DNA: TGTGCCAGCAGCGCCACCGAGAATGAAGCTTTCTTT
D: .
J: TRBJ1-1
size: once
V: TRBV7-9

CDR3: CASSLVLSRNSPLHF
DNA: TGTGCCAGCAGCTTAGTATTATCGAGAAATTCACCCCTCCACTTT
D: .
J: TRBJ1-6
size: .
V: TRBV7-2

CDR3: CASSKGTSGASYEQYF
DNA: TGTGCCAGCAGCAAGGGGACTAGCGGGGCTTCCTACGAGCAGTACTTC
D: TRBD2
J: TRBJ2-7
size: .
V: TRBV5-4

CDR3: CSVDPRQEARKAFF
DNA: TGCAGCGTTGACCCCAGACAGGAGGCTAGAAAAGCTTTCTTT
D: .
J: TRBJ1-1
size: .
V: TRBV29-1

CDR3: CASSPVPGQPQHF
DNA: TGCGCCAGCAGTCCTGTCCCGGGTCAGCCCCAGCATTTT
D: .
J: TRBJ1-5
size: once
V: TRBV4-3

CDR3: CASSFGSNTEAFF
DNA: TGTGCCAGCAGTTTTGGCAGTAACACTGAAGCTTTCTTT
D: .
J: TRBJ1-1
size: .
V: TRBV27

CDR3: CAWSEGQGPTDTQYF
DNA: TGTGCCTGGAGTGAGGGACAGGGGCCCACAGATACGCAGTATTTT
D: TRBD1
J: TRBJ2-3
size: .
V: TRBV30

CDR3: CASTSDRGHTGELFF
DNA: TGTGCCAGCACCTCCGACAGGGGGCACACCGGGGAGCTGTTTTTT
D: TRBD1
J: TRBJ2-2
size: .
V: TRBV2

CDR3: CASSLMGQGFF
DNA: TGTGCCAGCAGCTTGATGGGACAGGGGTTTTTC
D: TRBD1
J: TRBJ2-7
size: .
V: TRBV11-2

CDR3: CASSQDRAGGPTDTQYF
DNA: TGCGCCAGCAGCCAAGATAGAGCGGGGGGGCCCACAGATACGCAGTATTTT
D: TRBD2
J: TRBJ2-3
size: .
V: TRBV4-3

CDR3: CASSREGRTGELFF
DNA: TGTGCCAGCAGCCGGGAGGGTAGAACCGGGGAGCTGTTTTTT
D: TRBD2
J: TRBJ2-2
size: few
V: TRBV5-6

CDR3: CAVGGTGRVAGNTIYF
DNA: TGTGCCGTTGGTGGTACAGGGAGGGTCGCTGGAAACACCATATATTTT
D: .
J: TRBJ1-3
size: .
V: TRBV2

CDR3: CASSWGVGFYEQYF
DNA: TGTGCCAGCAGTTGGGGCGTGGGATTCTACGAGCAGTACTTC
D: .
J: TRBJ2-7
size: .
V: TRBV6-2/TRBV6-3

CDR3: CASSPPANTPEKLFF
DNA: TGTGCCAGCTCACCACCCGCGAATACCCCTGAAAAACTGTTTTTT
D: .
J: TRBJ1-4
size: few
V: TRBV18

CDR3: CASSYLAGTGTDTQYF
DNA: TGTGCCAGCAGTTACTTAGCGGGGACAGGCACAGATACGCAGTATTTT
D: .
J: TRBJ2-3
size: .
V: TRBV6-5

CDR3: CASSQEPASRGDEQFF
DNA: TGCGCCAGCAGCCAAGAACCGGCCTCTAGGGGCGATGAGCAGTTCTTC
D: .
J: TRBJ2-1
size: .
V: TRBV4-1

CDR3: CASSSAAWTAGALHF
DNA: TGTGCCAGCAGTTCCGCGGCCTGGACGGCCGGGGCCCTCCACTTT
D: .
J: TRBJ1-6
size: .
V: TRBV5-6

CDR3: CASSLGAFGEAFF
DNA: TGTGCCAGCAGCTTGGGGGCATTCGGTGAAGCTTTCTTT
D: .
J: TRBJ1-1
size: once
V: TRBV12-3/TRBV12-4

CDR3: CASSSPQVMNTEAFF
DNA: TGTGCCAGCAGCTCTCCGCAGGTTATGAACACTGAAGCTTTCTTT
D: .
J: TRBJ1-1
size: .
V: TRBV5-5

CDR3: CASSLGTTNYGYTF
DNA: TGTGCCAGCAGTTTAGGGACAACAAACTATGGCTACACCTTC
D: .
J: TRBJ1-2
size: .
V: TRBV28

CDR3: CASSLDRDRGEAFF
DNA: TGTGCCAGCAGCCTTGACCGGGACAGAGGTGAAGCTTTCTTT
D: TRBD1
J: TRBJ1-1
size: .
V: TRBV4-2

CDR3: CASSSGQGRADTQYF
DNA: TGTGCCAGCAGCTCTGGGCAGGGTCGGGCAGATACGCAGTATTTT
D: .
J: TRBJ2-3
size: .
V: TRBV7-9

CDR3: CASSQKLSGQGYNEQFF
DNA: TGCGCCAGCAGCCAAAAATTATCGGGACAGGGATACAATGAGCAGTTCTTC
D: TRBD1
J: TRBJ2-1
size: .
V: TRBV4-1

CDR3: CASSQGELAGADTQYF
DNA: TGTGCCAGCAGCCAAGGGGAACTAGCGGGGGCAGATACGCAGTATTTT
D: TRBD2
J: TRBJ2-3
size: .
V: TRBV4-2

CDR3: CASSSRTANQPQHF
DNA: TGTGCCAGCAGCTCACGGACAGCCAATCAGCCCCAGCATTTT
D: .
J: TRBJ1-5
size: .
V: TRBV7-2